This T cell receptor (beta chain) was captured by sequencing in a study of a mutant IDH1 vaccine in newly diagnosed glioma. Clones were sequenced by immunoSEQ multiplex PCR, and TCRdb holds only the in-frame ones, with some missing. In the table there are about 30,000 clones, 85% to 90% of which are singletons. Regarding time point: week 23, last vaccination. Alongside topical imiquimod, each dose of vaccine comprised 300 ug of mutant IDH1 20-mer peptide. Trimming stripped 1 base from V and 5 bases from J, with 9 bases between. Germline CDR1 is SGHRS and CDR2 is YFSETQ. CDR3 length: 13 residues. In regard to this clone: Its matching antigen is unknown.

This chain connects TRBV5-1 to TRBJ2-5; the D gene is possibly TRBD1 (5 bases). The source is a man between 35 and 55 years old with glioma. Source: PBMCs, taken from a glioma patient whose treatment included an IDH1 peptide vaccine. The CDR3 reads CASSLPGLETQYF. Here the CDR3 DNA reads TGCGCCAGCAGCTTGCCAGGGCTGGAGACCCAGTACTTC. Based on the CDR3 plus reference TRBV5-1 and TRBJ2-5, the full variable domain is KAGVTQTPRYLIKTRGQQVTLSCSPISGHRSVSWYQQTPGQGLQFLFEYFSETQRNKGNFPGRFSGRQFSNSRSEMNVSTLELGDSALYLCASSLPGLETQYFGPGTRLLVL.